This record concerns one T cell receptor (beta chain) sequence. This receptor's antigen is unknown. There are no base qualities to consult, and no much larger clone falls within one base. These data originate in a study of regulatory T cells in long-lasting Graves disease (dated by TCRdb to about 2021). About the study as a whole: Persistent Graves' disease was defined as persistently positive TSH receptor autoantibodies together with antithyroid drug treatment for over 5 years. Patients with persistent Graves' disease were compared with patients with newly diagnosed Graves' disease using TCR sequencing and RNA sequencing of peripheral blood. The study took place in China and was registered as a clinical trial. A total of roughly 33 samples underwent TCR sequencing: about 13 from persistent and approximately 20 from newly diagnosed Graves' disease patients. In the clinical cohort, patients with persistent Graves' disease had used antithyroid drugs for an average of roughly ten years. Study-level results and caveats: Patients with persistent disease shared more public clonotypes (about 2,900) than newly diagnosed patients did (roughly 970). Sequencing and analysis were restricted to the TCR beta chain. Lower TCR Shannon entropy and fewer highly expanded clones were observed in persistent Graves' disease patients than in newly diagnosed patients, which suggested clonal expansion. TRBV28, TRBJ1-2 and TRBJ2-5 were preferentially used in persistent disease, while TRBV20-1 and TRBJ2-1 were favored in newly diagnosed disease. The authors noted that the small sample size was a limitation that may lower accuracy. Because the primary lesion, thyroid tissue, could not be accessed, the study looked at peripheral blood alone.

Library preparation employed multiplex PCR. Data came from an Illumina HiSeq 4000. CDR3 regions were amplified by Arm-PCR with iRepertoire HTBI primers to construct TCR beta libraries. PCR products were gel purified before sequencing. The study's own analysis went as follows. Gene usage analysis of CDR3 amino acid clonotypes used the 60 to 75 TRBV and 11 to 15 TRBJ segments found across samples. Filtered high-quality paired reads were merged into contigs using COPE and FqMerger. BLAST was used to align contigs to IMGT TRBV, TRBD and TRBJ reference genes, and CDR3 was defined according to IMGT. Highly expanded clones were defined as clonotypes with a frequency above 0.1%. Shannon entropy served as the measure of repertoire diversity, while the Gini coefficient captured V-J evenness. A clonotype found in more than one individual was treated as public. The public reads were quality trimmed at Q25 with fastp and then assembled into clones with MiXCR by TCRdb, keeping productive beta chains. When rows share a CDR3 protein, they turn into one entry using the most common DNA and genes. Clone size and V and J calls follow TCRdb, not the original study. For this sample the table gives about 660,000 distinct CDR3 sequences, of which around 32% were detected only once. The leading ten clones occupy roughly 41% of the sample.

What the time point label conveys for this sample: persistent/refractory GD, antithyroid drugs over 5 years with positive TRAb. For both TCR sequencing and RNA sequencing, RNA was extracted from PBMCs in TRIzol. The diagnosis of Graves' disease was made according to American Thyroid Association guidelines. Patients for the study were recruited at an endocrinology department in Xi'an, China. Each patient gave about 9.1 milliliters of peripheral blood, collected in an EDTA anticoagulant tube. Ficoll Paque Plus density gradient separation was used to isolate PBMCs, and no further T cell sorting was done. An Agilent 2100 Bioanalyzer and agarose gel were used to check RNA quality, and a NanoDrop 2000 was used to measure RNA concentration. CDR1 and CDR2 are read off the germline V gene as MDHEN and SYDVKM. The CDR3 sequence holds 15 residues, the cysteine and phenylalanine included. CDR3 DNA is the only sequence kept; it has 45 bases, read in frame from the first base. Compared with germline, V lacks 4 bases and J lacks 0 bases; bases without a gene match: 2.

The sample here was peripheral blood mononuclear cells (PBMCs), taken when the disease was refractory, from a patient treated with antithyroid drugs. The sequence was collected from a female donor with Graves disease. This sequence uses TRBV28 and TRBJ2-2; 7 nucleotides in the junction match TRBD1. The CDR3 amino acid sequence is: CASSWGQPNTGELFF. The DNA is TGTGCCAGCAGTTGGGGACAGCCGAACACCGGGGAGCTGTTTTTT.